This record looks at one TCR beta chain sequence and its context. What it binds is unknown. Deletions cut 1 base from V and 5 bases from J, with 11 bases between. Germline V gene sequence: CDR1 MGHRA, CDR2 YSYEKL. This CDR3 is built from 14 residues. Cultured CD4+ T cell DNA underwent sequencing with the Oncomine TCR Beta short-read assay. TCRdb reprocessed the PCR reads via MiXCR and lists one record per CDR3 protein. The sample records fewer than 7,500 distinct CDR3 sequences, just over 70% being singletons. The sample originates from a study of vaccination and CD4 T cells after COVID-19. The treatment denotes: roughly 11-day PBMC culture with coronavirus spike peptide pools or control peptides (ViraFEST assay). Unexposed donor CD4+ T cells predated the COVID-19 pandemic, collected 2011-2018.

Sequencing input: CD4+ T cells from blood, cultured in vitro. This receptor was identified in a human donor in good health. The V and J genes are TRBV4-1 and TRBJ1-1; weak D call: TRBD1 (5 bases). CDR3 in amino acids: CASSQGQRTTEAFF. In DNA, the CDR3 is TGCGCCAGCAGCCAAGGACAGAGGACAACTGAAGCTTTCTTT.